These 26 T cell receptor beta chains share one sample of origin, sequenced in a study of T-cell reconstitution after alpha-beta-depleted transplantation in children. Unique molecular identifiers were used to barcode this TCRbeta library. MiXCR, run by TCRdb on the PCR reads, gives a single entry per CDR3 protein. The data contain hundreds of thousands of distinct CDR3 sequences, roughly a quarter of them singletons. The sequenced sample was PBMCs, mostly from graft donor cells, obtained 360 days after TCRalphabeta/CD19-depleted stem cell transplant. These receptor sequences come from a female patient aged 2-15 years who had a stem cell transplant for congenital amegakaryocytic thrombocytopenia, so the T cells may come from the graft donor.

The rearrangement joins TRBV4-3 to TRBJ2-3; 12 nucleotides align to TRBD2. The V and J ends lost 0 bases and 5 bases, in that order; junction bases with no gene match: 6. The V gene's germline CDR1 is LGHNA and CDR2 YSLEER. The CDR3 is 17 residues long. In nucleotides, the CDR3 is TGCGCCAGCAGCCAAGAAGCTAGCGGGAGGGCAGTAGATACGCAGTATTTT. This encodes CASSQEASGRAVDTQYF.

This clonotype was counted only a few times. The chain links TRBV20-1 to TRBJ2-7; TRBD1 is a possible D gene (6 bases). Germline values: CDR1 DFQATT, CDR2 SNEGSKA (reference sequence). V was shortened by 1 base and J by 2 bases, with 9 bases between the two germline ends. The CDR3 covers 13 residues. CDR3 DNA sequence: TGCAGTGCTAGAGGGACAGCTACCTACGAGCAGTACTTC. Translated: CSARGTATYEQYF.

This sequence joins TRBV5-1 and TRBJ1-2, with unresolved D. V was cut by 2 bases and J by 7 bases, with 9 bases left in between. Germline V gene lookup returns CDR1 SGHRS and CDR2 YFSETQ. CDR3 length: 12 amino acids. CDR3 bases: TGCGCCAGCAGCTTTGCAGGTGGTGGCTACACCTTC. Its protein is CASSFAGGGYTF.

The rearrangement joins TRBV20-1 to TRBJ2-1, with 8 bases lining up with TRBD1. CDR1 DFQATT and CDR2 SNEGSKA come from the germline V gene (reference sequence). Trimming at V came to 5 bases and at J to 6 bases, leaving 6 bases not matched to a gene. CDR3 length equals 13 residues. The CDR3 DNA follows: TGCAGTGCTCCCGGACAGGGTTTCAATGAGCAGTTCTTC. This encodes CSAPGQGFNEQFF.

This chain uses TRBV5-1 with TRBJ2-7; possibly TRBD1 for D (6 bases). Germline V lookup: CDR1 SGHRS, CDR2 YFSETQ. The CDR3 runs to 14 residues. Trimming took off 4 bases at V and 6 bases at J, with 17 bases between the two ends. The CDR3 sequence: CASSNAYRESEQYF. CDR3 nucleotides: TGCGCCAGCAGCAACGCGTACAGGGAATCCGAGCAGTACTTC.

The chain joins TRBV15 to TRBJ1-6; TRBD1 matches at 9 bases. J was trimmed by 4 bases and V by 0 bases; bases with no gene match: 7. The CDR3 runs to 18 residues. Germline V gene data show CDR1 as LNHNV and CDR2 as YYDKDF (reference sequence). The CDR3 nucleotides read TGTGCCACCAGCAGAGATCTAGTTGGACAGGGGTATAATTCACCCCTCCACTTT. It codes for CATSRDLVGQGYNSPLHF.

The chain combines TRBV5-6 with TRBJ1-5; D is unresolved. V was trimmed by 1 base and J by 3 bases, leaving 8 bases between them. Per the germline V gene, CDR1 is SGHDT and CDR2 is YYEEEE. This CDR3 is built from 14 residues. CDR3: CASSLWWDNQPQHF. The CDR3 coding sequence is TGTGCCAGCAGCTTGTGGTGGGACAATCAGCCCCAGCATTTT.

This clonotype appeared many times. CDR3 amino acids: CASSASLGFSPLHF. The CDR3, as DNA: TGCGCCAGCAGCGCGAGTCTAGGGTTCTCACCCCTCCACTTT. The chain links TRBV5-1 to TRBJ1-6; no clear D gene. The CDR3 sequence is 14 residues long. Germline assignment: CDR1 SGHRS and CDR2 YFSETQ. Trimming cost V 4 bases and J 10 bases, with 15 bases left between them. Full variable domain (rest looked up from reference TRBV5-1 and TRBJ1-6): KAGVTQTPRYLIKTRGQQVTLSCSPISGHRSVSWYQQTPGQGLQFLFEYFSETQRNKGNFPGRFSGRQFSNSRSEMNVSTLELGDSALYLCASSASLGFSPLHFGNGTRLTVT.

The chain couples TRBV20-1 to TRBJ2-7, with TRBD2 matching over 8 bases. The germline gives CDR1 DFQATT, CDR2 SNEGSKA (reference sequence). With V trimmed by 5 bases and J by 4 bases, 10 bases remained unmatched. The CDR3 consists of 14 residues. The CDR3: CSAQLADKRYEQYF. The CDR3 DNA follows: TGCAGTGCTCAACTAGCGGACAAACGGTACGAGCAGTACTTC.

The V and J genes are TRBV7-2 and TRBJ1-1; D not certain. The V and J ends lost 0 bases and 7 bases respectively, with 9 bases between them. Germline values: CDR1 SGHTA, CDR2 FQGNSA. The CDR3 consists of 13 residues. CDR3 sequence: CASSLAGQYEAFF. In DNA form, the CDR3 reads TGTGCCAGCAGCTTAGCTGGGCAGTATGAAGCTTTCTTT.

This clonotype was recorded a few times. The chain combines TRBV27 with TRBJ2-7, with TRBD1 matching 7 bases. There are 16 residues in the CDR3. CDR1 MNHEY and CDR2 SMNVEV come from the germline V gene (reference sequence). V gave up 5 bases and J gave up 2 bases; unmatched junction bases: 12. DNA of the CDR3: TGTGCCAGCAGTCGGACTGGGACAGTCTATACCTACGAGCAGTACTTC. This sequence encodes CASSRTGTVYTYEQYF.

CDR3 region: CASSPQGSAGELFF. The CDR3 DNA is TGTGCCAGCAGCCCACAGGGTTCGGCCGGGGAGCTGTTTTTT. The chain joins TRBV7-2 to TRBJ2-2; a weak D match, TRBD1 (6 bases). V lost 5 bases, J lost 6 bases, and 13 bases lay in between. Looked up from germline, CDR1 is SGHTA and CDR2 is FQGNSA. This CDR3 spans 14 amino acids.

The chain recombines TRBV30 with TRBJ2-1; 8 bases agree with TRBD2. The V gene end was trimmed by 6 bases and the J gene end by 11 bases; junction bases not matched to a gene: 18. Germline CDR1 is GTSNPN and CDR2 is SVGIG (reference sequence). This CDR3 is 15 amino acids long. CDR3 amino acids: CACDVPGLGWGKQFF. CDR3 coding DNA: TGTGCCTGCGACGTTCCGGGACTAGGTTGGGGAAAGCAGTTCTTC.

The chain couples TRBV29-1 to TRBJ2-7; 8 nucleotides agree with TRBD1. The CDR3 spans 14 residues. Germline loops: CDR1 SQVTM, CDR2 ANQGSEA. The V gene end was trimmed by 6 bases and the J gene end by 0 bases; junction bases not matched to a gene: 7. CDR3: CSVGQGSSSYEQYF. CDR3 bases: TGCAGCGTCGGACAGGGCAGTAGCTCCTACGAGCAGTACTTC.

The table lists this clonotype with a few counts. The CDR3 spells CSATRGLWGNQPQHF. The CDR3 DNA sequence: TGCAGTGCTACCAGGGGGCTATGGGGCAATCAGCCCCAGCATTTT. This chain links TRBV20-1 with TRBJ1-5; 8 positions agree with TRBD1. The V gene end was trimmed by 4 bases and the J gene end by 2 bases; junction bases not matched to a gene: 7. CDR3 length: 15 residues. CDR1 is DFQATT, CDR2 SNEGSKA, per germline (reference sequence).

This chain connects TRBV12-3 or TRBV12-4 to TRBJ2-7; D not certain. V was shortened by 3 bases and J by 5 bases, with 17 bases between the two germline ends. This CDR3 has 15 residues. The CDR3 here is CASSFEKGQSDEQYF. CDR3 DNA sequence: TGTGCCAGCAGTTTCGAGAAGGGCCAAAGTGACGAGCAGTACTTC.

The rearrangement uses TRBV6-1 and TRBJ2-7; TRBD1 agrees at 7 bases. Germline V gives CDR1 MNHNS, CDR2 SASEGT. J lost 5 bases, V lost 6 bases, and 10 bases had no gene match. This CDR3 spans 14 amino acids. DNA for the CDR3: TGTGCCAGCAGCGTACGGGACAGAGGAGACGAGCAGTACTTC. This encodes CASSVRDRGDEQYF.

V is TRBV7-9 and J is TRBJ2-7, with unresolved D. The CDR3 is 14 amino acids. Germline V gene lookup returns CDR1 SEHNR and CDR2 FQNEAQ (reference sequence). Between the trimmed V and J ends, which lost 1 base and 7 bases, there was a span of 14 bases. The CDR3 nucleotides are TGTGCCAGCAGCTTAGTCTCGGATTTCGGGGAGCAGTACTTC. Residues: CASSLVSDFGEQYF.

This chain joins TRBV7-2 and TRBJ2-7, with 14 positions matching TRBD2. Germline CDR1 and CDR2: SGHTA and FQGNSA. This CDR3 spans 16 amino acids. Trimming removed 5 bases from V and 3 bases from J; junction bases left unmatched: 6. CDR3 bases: TGTGCCAGCAGCCAGGGACTAGCGGGGGATATCTACGAGCAGTACTTC. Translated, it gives CASSQGLAGDIYEQYF.

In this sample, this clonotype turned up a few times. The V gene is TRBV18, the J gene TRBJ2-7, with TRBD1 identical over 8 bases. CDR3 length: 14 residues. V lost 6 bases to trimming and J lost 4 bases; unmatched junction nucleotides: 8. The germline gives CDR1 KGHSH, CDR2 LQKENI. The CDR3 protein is CASSPQGAEYEQYF. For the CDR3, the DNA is TGTGCCAGCTCGCCTCAGGGGGCTGAATACGAGCAGTACTTC.

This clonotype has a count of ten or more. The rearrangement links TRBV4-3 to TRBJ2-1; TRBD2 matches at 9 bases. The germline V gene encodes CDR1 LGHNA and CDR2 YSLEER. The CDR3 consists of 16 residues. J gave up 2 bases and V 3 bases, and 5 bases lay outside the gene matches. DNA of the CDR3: TGCGCCAGCAGCCACTTGGGCGGGAGGGCCTACAATGAGCAGTTCTTC. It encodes CASSHLGGRAYNEQFF.

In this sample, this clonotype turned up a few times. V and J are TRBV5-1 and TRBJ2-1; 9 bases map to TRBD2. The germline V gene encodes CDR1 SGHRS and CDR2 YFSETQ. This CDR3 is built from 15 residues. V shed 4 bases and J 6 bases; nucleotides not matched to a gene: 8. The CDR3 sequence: CASSLGTSIVNEQFF. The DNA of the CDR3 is TGCGCCAGCAGCCTCGGGACTAGCATTGTCAATGAGCAGTTCTTC.

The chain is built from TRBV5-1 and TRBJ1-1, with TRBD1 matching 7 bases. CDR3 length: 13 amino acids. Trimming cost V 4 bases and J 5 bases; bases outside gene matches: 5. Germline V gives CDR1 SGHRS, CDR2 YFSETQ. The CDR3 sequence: CASSTTGRTEAFF. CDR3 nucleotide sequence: TGCGCCAGCAGCACGACAGGGCGGACTGAAGCTTTCTTT.

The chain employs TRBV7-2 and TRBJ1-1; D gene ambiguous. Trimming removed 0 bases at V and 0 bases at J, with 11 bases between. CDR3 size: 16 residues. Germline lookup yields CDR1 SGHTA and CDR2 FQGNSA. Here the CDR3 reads CASSLAARAMNTEAFF. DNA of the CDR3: TGTGCCAGCAGCTTAGCTGCCAGAGCAATGAACACTGAAGCTTTCTTT.

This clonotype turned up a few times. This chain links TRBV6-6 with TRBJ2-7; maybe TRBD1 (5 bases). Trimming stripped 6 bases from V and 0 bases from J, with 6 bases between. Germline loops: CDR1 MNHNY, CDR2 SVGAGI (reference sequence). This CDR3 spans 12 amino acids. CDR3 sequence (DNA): TGTGCCAGCAGGGACACCTCCTACGAGCAGTACTTC. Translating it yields CASRDTSYEQYF.

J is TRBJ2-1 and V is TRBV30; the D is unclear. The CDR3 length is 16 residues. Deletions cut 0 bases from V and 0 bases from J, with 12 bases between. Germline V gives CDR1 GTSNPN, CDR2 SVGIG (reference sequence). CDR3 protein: CAWSVFGRRSYNEQFF. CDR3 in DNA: TGTGCCTGGAGTGTATTCGGAAGGCGCTCCTACAATGAGCAGTTCTTC.